The 27 T cell receptor beta chains in this list originate from one sample, sequenced in a study of T cells after posttransplantation cyclophosphamide. The protocol was immunoSEQ multiplex PCR, while the TCRdb copy is restricted to in-frame clones and leaves out a portion. Listed here are under 45,000 clones without any singletons, the top ten holding approximately 4.5%. Sequences were obtained from PBMCs. These receptors all stem from a woman between 50 and 59 years old in good health and a related stem cell transplant donor.

This clone was observed many times. The chain recombines TRBV7-9 with TRBJ1-6, with D maybe TRBD1 (5 bases). The CDR3 spans 13 residues. CDR1 SEHNR and CDR2 FQNEAQ come from the germline V gene (reference sequence). The ends were cut back, 6 bases at V and 12 bases at J, with 15 bases in the middle. CDR3 protein: CASRPGLLRPLHF. The CDR3 nucleotides are TGTGCCAGCAGGCCGGGACTTTTGAGACCCCTCCACTTT.

This clone was found many times. The chain joins TRBV7-3 to TRBJ2-6; TRBD1 matches 8 bases. This CDR3 region has 17 residues. J was trimmed by 4 bases and V by 5 bases; bases with no gene match: 10. CDR1 and CDR2 from the germline V gene are SGHTA and FQGTGA. In DNA form, the CDR3 reads TGTGCCAGCAGCCCCGGACAGGGAAGCGCAGGGGCCAACGTCCTGACTTTC. Translation gives CASSPGQGSAGANVLTF.

This clone was observed a handful of times. Other DNA sequences in this sample translate to the same CDR3. The chain joins TRBV9 to TRBJ2-7; 8 nucleotides align to TRBD1. This CDR3 is 14 amino acids long. Germline CDR1 reads SGDLS; CDR2 reads YYNGEE. V was pared by 0 bases and J by 10 bases, with 9 bases of the junction left unmatched. CDR3 nucleotide sequence: TGTGCCAGCAGCGTAGGAGGGGCGGACAGGGTTCAGTACTTC. Its protein product is CASSVGGADRVQYF.

This clone was observed many times. DNA of the CDR3: TGTGCCAGCGACTTATACGGCAATCAGCCCCAGCATTTT. It translates to CASDLYGNQPQHF. The rearrangement links TRBV6-1 to TRBJ1-5; no reliable D call. From germline, CDR1 is MNHNS and CDR2 SASEGT. Trimming took 8 bases from V and 2 from J, leaving 10 bases between them. CDR3 length equals 13 residues.

This clone was recorded at least ten times. The gene calls are TRBV7-2 and TRBJ1-1, with D perhaps TRBD1 (5 bases). The V end was cut by 2 bases, the J end by 1 base, with 11 bases between. The CDR3 is made up of 15 amino acids. Germline lookup yields CDR1 SGHTA and CDR2 FQGNSA. CDR3 protein: CASSLKGTANTEAFF. The CDR3 nucleotides are TGTGCCAGCAGCTTAAAAGGGACTGCGAACACTGAAGCTTTCTTT.

This clone was found many times. V usage is TRBV12-5 and J usage is TRBJ2-1, with a weak D call TRBD1 (6 bases). CDR3 length: 19 amino acids. CDR1 is LGHNT, CDR2 FRNRAP, per germline. Trimming left V 2 bases short and J 4 bases short, with 24 bases between. The CDR3 is CASGLPPNYRGQRYNEQFF. In nucleotides, the CDR3 is TGTGCTAGTGGTTTGCCACCCAACTATCGTGGACAGAGGTACAATGAGCAGTTCTTC.

The table lists this clone with many counts. This sequence joins TRBV7-2 and TRBJ2-3; D remains unclear. The germline gives CDR1 SGHTA, CDR2 FQGNSA. The V end was cut by 1 base, the J end by 2 bases, with 16 bases between. The CDR3 is 17 residues long. The CDR3 sequence: CASSLVFGQPHTDTQYF. The DNA of the CDR3 is TGTGCCAGCAGCTTAGTATTTGGGCAACCCCACACAGATACGCAGTATTTT.

This clone was picked up many times. The V call is TRBV4-2, the J call TRBJ1-2; tentatively, D is TRBD1 (6 bases). Per the germline V gene, CDR1 is LGHNA and CDR2 is YNFKEQ. The V gene lost 0 bases and the J gene lost 4 bases, with 12 bases spanning the gap. This CDR3 has 15 amino acids. The CDR3 here is CASSQDLGGSYGYTF. The CDR3 DNA follows: TGTGCCAGCAGCCAAGATCTAGGGGGAAGCTATGGCTACACCTTC.

Many counts were recorded for this clone. The chain is built from TRBV2 and TRBJ1-1, with TRBD1 matching over 10 bases. The length of the CDR3 is 13 residues. V lost 6 bases and J lost 7; bases outside the gene matches: 5. The germline V gene has CDR1 SNHLY and CDR2 FYNNEI. The CDR3 coding sequence is TGTGCCAGCAGATCGGGACAGGGGTATGAAGCTTTCTTT. Translated, it gives CASRSGQGYEAFF.

The table lists this clone with many counts. The chain recombines TRBV28 with TRBJ1-5; D gene unclear. The germline V gene has CDR1 MDHEN and CDR2 SYDVKM. This CDR3 is 15 amino acids long. Trimming removed 6 bases from V and 0 bases from J, with 12 bases in between. This CDR3 reads CASSIPGASNQPQHF. Written as DNA, the CDR3 is TGTGCCAGCAGCATACCAGGCGCTAGCAATCAGCCCCAGCATTTT.

This clone was recorded many times. The chain is built from TRBV10-3 and TRBJ1-1; TRBD1 is a possible D gene (5 bases). Trimming removed 4 bases from V and 5 bases from J, with 17 bases in between. Germline CDR1 ENHRY, CDR2 SYGVKD. This CDR3 has 15 amino acids. The DNA of the CDR3 is TGTGCCATCAGTGGGGGGGATATTATCGGGACTGAAGCTTTCTTT. Translation gives CAISGGDIIGTEAFF.

This clone was seen repeatedly, ten times or more. CDR3 bases: TGTGCCAGCAGCTTACGGGGTGGGACTGAAGCTTTCTTT. It translates to CASSLRGGTEAFF. The V and J genes are TRBV7-9 and TRBJ1-1; D gene ambiguous. V gave up 2 bases and J gave up 5 bases, with 9 bases separating them. The CDR3 covers 13 residues. The V gene's germline CDR1 is SEHNR and CDR2 FQNEAQ (reference sequence).

This clone was recorded at least ten times. Other DNA sequences in this specimen translate into the identical CDR3. The J gene is TRBJ2-3, the V gene TRBV10-3; 7 bases fit TRBD1. The V gene end was trimmed by 4 bases and the J gene end by 1 base; junction bases not matched to a gene: 2. CDR3 length: 14 residues. Germline V gene lookup returns CDR1 ENHRY and CDR2 SYGVKD. The CDR3 bases are TGTGCCATCAGTGTAGGGGGCGGCACAGATACGCAGTATTTT. As protein: CAISVGGGTDTQYF.

This clone was recorded many times. V is TRBV6-5 and J is TRBJ2-7; a possible D gene is TRBD1 (6 bases). Germline V CDR1 and CDR2: MNHEY, SVGAGI. V lost 2 bases and J lost 3, with 8 bases in between. The CDR3 loop spans 13 amino acids. DNA for the CDR3: TGTGCCAGCAGTTACGACAGGTACTACGAGCAGTACTTC. This codes for CASSYDRYYEQYF.

This clone occurred many times. The chain joins TRBV19 to TRBJ2-1, with D maybe TRBD1 (6 bases). Germline V gene sequence: CDR1 LNHDA, CDR2 SQIVND (reference sequence). There are 15 residues in the CDR3. Trimming cost V 6 bases and J 12 bases, with 24 bases left between them. CDR3 DNA sequence: TGTGCCAGTAGCTCAGACCCACAGGGTAATCTAGGGCAGTTCTTC. Translating gives CASSSDPQGNLGQFF.

This clone was seen many times. The chain combines TRBV7-2 with TRBJ1-2; the D is unclear. Germline-derived CDR1 and CDR2 are SGHTA and FQGNSA. CDR3 size: 12 residues. Trimming took off 1 base at V and 8 bases at J, with 8 bases between the two ends. The CDR3 region is CASSLDGRGYTF. DNA of the CDR3: TGTGCCAGCAGCTTAGACGGCAGGGGCTACACCTTC.

This clone was seen more than once but under ten times. This chain connects TRBV6-1 to TRBJ1-2; D is possibly TRBD1 (6 bases). Germline V gives CDR1 MNHNS, CDR2 SASEGT. This CDR3 has 12 residues. Trimming took off 6 bases at V and 5 bases at J, with 10 bases between the two ends. Here the CDR3 reads CASRDSLYGYTF. CDR3 DNA: TGTGCCAGCAGGGACAGCCTTTATGGCTACACCTTC.

This clone showed up many times. In DNA form, the CDR3 reads TGTGCCAGTAGTCCTGACGGACTCTCCTACAATGAGCAGTTCTTC. Its translation is CASSPDGLSYNEQFF. The genes are TRBV19 and TRBJ2-1, with TRBD2 as a possible D gene (5 bases). The length of the CDR3 is 15 residues. Trimming left V 5 bases short and J 0 bases short, with 11 bases between. Germline V gene sequence: CDR1 LNHDA, CDR2 SQIVND (reference sequence).

This clone was picked up many times. The chain carries TRBV27 and TRBJ2-6; D is perhaps TRBD2 (5 bases). V lost 3 bases and J 4 bases, leaving 7 bases between the germline ends. The CDR3 covers 14 residues. From germline, CDR1 is MNHEY and CDR2 SMNVEV (reference sequence). Here the CDR3 DNA reads TGTGCCAGCAGTTTGGGGAGAGGGGCCAACGTCCTGACTTTC. Translated: CASSLGRGANVLTF.

There are many counts of this clone. The chain is built from TRBV9 and TRBJ1-1, with a tentative D call TRBD1 (6 bases). The germline V and J ends were trimmed by 4 bases and 3 bases, with 13 bases remaining between them. Looked up from germline, CDR1 is SGDLS and CDR2 is YYNGEE. The CDR3 covers 14 residues. The CDR3 DNA sequence: TGTGCCAGCAGCCTCGAGGGACACGACACTGAAGCTTTCTTT. Its protein product is CASSLEGHDTEAFF.

This clone was detected ten times or more. The V and J genes are TRBV7-8 and TRBJ1-1, with TRBD1 matching 7 bases. Germline CDR1 reads SGHVS; CDR2 reads FQNEAQ. The V gene end was trimmed by 6 bases and the J gene end by 4 bases; junction bases not matched to a gene: 14. The CDR3 sequence is 16 residues long. Here the CDR3 reads CASSRRPGGATTEAFF. Here the CDR3 DNA reads TGTGCCAGCAGTCGTCGGCCAGGGGGTGCGACCACTGAAGCTTTCTTT.

This clone was recorded many times. The V and J genes are TRBV5-6 and TRBJ2-7, with a tentative D call TRBD1 (5 bases). V was cut by 4 bases and J by 5 bases, with 19 bases left in between. This CDR3 is 15 amino acids long. Germline lookup yields CDR1 SGHDT and CDR2 YYEEEE. The CDR3 sequence is CASSPTGQGKHEQYF. The CDR3 DNA follows: TGTGCCAGCAGCCCGACTGGGCAGGGTAAGCACGAGCAGTACTTC.

This clone came up many times. This chain joins TRBV9 and TRBJ1-2, with a weak D call TRBD1 (6 bases). Germline lookup yields CDR1 SGDLS and CDR2 YYNGEE. This CDR3 region has 14 residues. Trimming removed 5 bases at V and 8 bases at J, with 19 bases between. The CDR3 nucleotides are TGTGCCAGCAGTGACACAGGGTCCTTGGGCGGCTACACCTTC. Protein sequence: CASSDTGSLGGYTF.

In this sample, this clone turned up a few times. The J gene is TRBJ2-5, the V gene TRBV2; TRBD1 might be the D (6 bases). The DNA end is a closer match to TRBJ2-7, so the J assignment may be wrong. The germline gives CDR1 SNHLY, CDR2 FYNNEI. This CDR3 spans 14 amino acids. The CDR3 is CASRNRDNSYEQYF. As DNA, the CDR3 is TGTGCCAGCAGGAACCGGGACAACTCCTACGAGCAGTACTTC.

The rearrangement links TRBV28 to TRBJ2-3, with TRBD2 matching over 8 bases. The CDR3 contains 14 residues. The ends lost 5 bases at V and 6 bases at J; junction bases unmatched: 7. Germline CDR1 reads MDHEN; CDR2 reads SYDVKM. The CDR3 loop reads CASSRGGLGDTQYF. The CDR3 bases are TGTGCCAGCAGTCGGGGGGGCCTCGGGGATACGCAGTATTTT.

Only a few counts were recorded for this clone. The rearrangement joins TRBV29-1 to TRBJ2-5; TRBD1 aligns across 9 bases. The J call may be faulty, since TRBJ2-7 better matches the DNA end. The CDR3 length is 11 residues. Germline V gives CDR1 SQVTM, CDR2 ANQGSEA. CDR3 DNA sequence: TGCAGCGGGGGACAGGGCTACGAGCAGTACTTC. This encodes CSGGQGYEQYF.

This clone was seen ten or more times. V usage is TRBV2 and J usage is TRBJ2-3; TRBD2 aligns across 8 bases. Losses at the gene ends were 4 bases for V and 6 bases for J; bases not matched to a gene: 6. Germline V lookup: CDR1 SNHLY, CDR2 FYNNEI. The CDR3 length is 14 residues. CDR3 coding DNA: TGTGCCAGCAGTGCTGGGACTAGGAGGGATACGCAGTATTTT. Its protein is CASSAGTRRDTQYF.